The clone carrying this TCR beta chain was picked up a small number of times. This CDR3 is 13 amino acids long. Germline CDR1 is LGHNA and CDR2 is YSLEER. V shed 4 bases and J 5 bases; nucleotides not matched to a gene: 3. The data were obtained in a study of T cell repertoires in cytomegalovirus infection. TCRdb fed the reads into MiXCR, producing one record per CDR3 protein. The sample lists about 360,000 distinct CDR3 sequences, 15% to 20% occurring once. The clonotype originates from a human donor in good health (CMV status not recorded). Some clones in this sample may be carry-over from other donors' samples. The rearrangement links TRBV4-3 to TRBJ2-5; 8 nucleotides line up with TRBD2. Sequencing used PBMCs. The CDR3 protein is CASSPRGAETQYF. Written as DNA, the CDR3 is TGCGCCAGCAGCCCGCGGGGGGCGGAGACCCAGTACTTC.